The 24 T cell receptor beta chains listed next were all sequenced from one sample in a study of blood T cell repertoires in COVID-19. Generated by immunoSEQ multiplex PCR, the TCRdb table keeps only in-frame clones and is missing some. This sample has roughly 150,000 clones, with roughly 80% found just once. The sample was peripheral blood. The receptors stem from a man in his sixties with acute or convalescent COVID-19.

This chain links TRBV4-3 with TRBJ1-4; D uncertain. The germline CDR1 and CDR2 sequences are LGHNA and YSLEER. The V and J ends lost 1 base and 5 bases respectively, with 11 bases between them. CDR3 length: 15 residues. CDR3 amino acids: CASSQGAHQNEKLFF. The CDR3 DNA reads TGCGCCAGCAGCCAAGGGGCGCACCAAAATGAAAAACTGTTTTTT.

The gene calls are TRBV5-4 and TRBJ1-6; 8 nucleotides match TRBD1. CDR3 length: 16 residues. The germline gives CDR1 SGHNT, CDR2 YYREEE (reference sequence). With V trimmed by 4 bases and J by 0 bases, 3 bases remained unmatched. This CDR3 reads CASSRQGSSYNSPLHF. The CDR3 DNA sequence: TGTGCCAGCAGCCGACAGGGGAGCTCCTATAATTCACCCCTCCACTTT.

This clone is a singleton in its sample. The chain is built from TRBV6-5 and TRBJ2-7; 9 nucleotides match TRBD2. This CDR3 contains 16 residues. The V gene end was trimmed by 0 bases and the J gene end by 4 bases; junction bases not matched to a gene: 7. Germline assignment: CDR1 MNHEY and CDR2 SVGAGI. The CDR3 region has the DNA TGTGCCAGCAGTTACTCGAGGCGGGAGGGCCTATACGAGCAGTACTTC. It encodes CASSYSRREGLYEQYF.

CDR3 protein: CASGTAGALIGELFF. For the CDR3, the DNA is TGTGCTAGTGGTACCGCGGGGGCTCTGATCGGGGAGCTGTTTTTT. V and J are TRBV12-5 and TRBJ2-2; possibly TRBD2 for D (7 bases). CDR1 and CDR2 from the germline V gene are LGHNT and FRNRAP. This CDR3 contains 15 residues. V was trimmed by 5 bases and J by 7 bases, leaving 17 bases between them.

Turning to this clone: Other DNA sequences in this sample translate to the same CDR3. The chain has TRBV5-1 and TRBJ2-7; 16 bases map to TRBD2. The CDR3 length is 17 residues. After removal of 3 bases from V and 0 bases from J, the junction contained 3 bases not matched to a gene. Germline CDR1 SGHRS, CDR2 YFSETQ. The CDR3 nucleotides are TGCGCCAGCAGCTCGGGACTAGCGGGGGGGTCCTCCTACGAGCAGTACTTC. This translates into CASSSGLAGGSSYEQYF.

The chain has TRBV6-1 and TRBJ2-1, with a tentative D call TRBD1 (5 bases). Between the trimmed V and J ends, which lost 4 bases and 11 bases, there was a span of 24 bases. The germline V gene encodes CDR1 MNHNS and CDR2 SASEGT. The CDR3 spans 16 residues. The CDR3 DNA follows: TGTGCCAGCAGTGCAGGGAACCTCGGCGGTGCGGATAAGCAGTTCTTC. This codes for CASSAGNLGGADKQFF.

The rearrangement joins TRBV3-1 (or the pseudogene TRBV3-2) to TRBJ1-1; 11 nucleotides line up with TRBD1. The V segment lost 4 bases and the J segment 9 bases; nucleotides outside the gene matches: 7. Looked up from germline, CDR1 is LGHDT and CDR2 is YNNKEL (reference sequence). CDR3 length: 14 residues. The CDR3, as DNA: TGTGCCAGCAGCCGAGGGACAGGGGGGACAAAAGCTTTCTTT. This translates into CASSRGTGGTKAFF.

A few counts support this clone. The chain couples TRBV6-5 to TRBJ1-4; TRBD1 might be the D (6 bases). V was cut by 5 bases and J by 8 bases, with 15 bases left in between. Germline V gives CDR1 MNHEY, CDR2 SVGAGI. The CDR3 is 14 residues long. The CDR3 is CASSPKQGGEKLFF. CDR3 DNA: TGTGCCAGCAGTCCTAAACAGGGAGGGGAAAAACTGTTTTTT.

V is TRBV6-5 and J is TRBJ1-6; D gene uncertain. Germline V gives CDR1 MNHEY, CDR2 SVGAGI. Between the trimmed V and J ends, which lost 4 bases and 7 bases, there was a span of 8 bases. The CDR3 is made up of 13 amino acids. CDR3 sequence reads: CASSFQVNSPLHF. CDR3 coding DNA: TGTGCCAGCAGTTTTCAGGTCAATTCACCCCTCCACTTT.

The genes are TRBV6-6 and TRBJ1-2; 8 bases match TRBD1. Germline CDR1 and CDR2: MNHNY and SVGAGI (reference sequence). This CDR3 comprises 13 residues. V was pared by 10 bases and J by 4 bases, with 8 bases of the junction left unmatched. The CDR3 region has the DNA TGTGCCATCCGCCAGGGGGCATTCTATGGCTACACCTTC. The encoded protein is CAIRQGAFYGYTF.

The chain recombines TRBV28 with TRBJ2-1; 8 nucleotides align to TRBD1. The CDR3 is 12 amino acids. Germline-derived CDR1 and CDR2 are MDHEN and SYDVKM. The V segment lost 4 bases and the J segment 8 bases; nucleotides outside the gene matches: 1. CDR3 amino acids: CASSYRGYEQFF. CDR3 coding DNA: TGTGCCAGCAGTTACAGGGGGTATGAGCAGTTCTTC.

The gene calls are TRBV29-1 and TRBJ2-4, with 8 bases aligning to TRBD1. This CDR3 spans 14 amino acids. Unmatched junction bases numbered 6, after V lost 5 bases and J lost 3 bases. Germline values: CDR1 SQVTM, CDR2 ANQGSEA. CDR3 DNA: TGCAGCGTTCGAACCACAGGGGGCAAAAACATTCAGTACTTC. This sequence encodes CSVRTTGGKNIQYF.

The chain employs TRBV6-5 and TRBJ1-3; TRBD1 might be the D (5 bases). Per the germline V gene, CDR1 is MNHEY and CDR2 is SVGAGI. Trimming cost V 5 bases and J 0 bases, with 11 bases left between them. The length of the CDR3 is 15 residues. The CDR3: CASSPHRPSGNTIYF. The DNA of the CDR3 is TGTGCCAGCAGTCCCCACAGGCCCTCTGGAAACACCATATATTTT.

This clone was counted only a few times. The rearrangement uses TRBV29-1 and TRBJ2-1; the match to TRBD2 covers 12 bases. The germline V gene has CDR1 SQVTM and CDR2 ANQGSEA. After removal of 4 bases from V and 0 bases from J, the junction contained 4 bases not matched to a gene. The CDR3 runs to 16 residues. CDR3 in DNA: TGCAGCGTTGCGCTAGCGGGAGGGAGCTCCTACAATGAGCAGTTCTTC. Its protein is CSVALAGGSSYNEQFF.

The chain couples TRBV7-6 to TRBJ2-2; 7 bases agree with TRBD1. V shed 5 bases and J 5 bases; nucleotides not matched to a gene: 11. Germline V gene sequence: CDR1 SGHVS, CDR2 FNYEAQ. This CDR3 spans 16 amino acids. CDR3 sequence reads: CASSLIVGGATGELFF. The CDR3 DNA reads as TGTGCCAGCAGCCTAATAGTAGGGGGCGCGACCGGGGAGCTGTTTTTT.

This clone was seen only once. The chain combines TRBV6-2 or TRBV6-3 with TRBJ2-2; 9 positions agree with TRBD2. The V segment lost 2 bases and the J segment 5 bases; nucleotides outside the gene matches: 6. This CDR3 region has 16 residues. Germline lookup yields CDR1 MNHEY and CDR2 SVGEGT. The CDR3 nucleotides are TGTGCCAGCAGTTACGCGGGGGGGGGACCGACCGGGGAGCTGTTTTTT. Protein product: CASSYAGGGPTGELFF.

The chain couples TRBV5-1 to TRBJ2-3; no firm D call. Per the germline V gene, CDR1 is SGHRS and CDR2 is YFSETQ. The V end was cut by 2 bases, the J end by 2 bases, with 12 bases between. This CDR3 region has 15 residues. CDR3 coding DNA: TGCGCCAGCAGCTTTAGGAGCTCATCCACAGATACGCAGTATTTT. As protein: CASSFRSSSTDTQYF.

This clone appeared a few times. V is TRBV5-1 and J is TRBJ2-3; the D gene is possibly TRBD1 (5 bases). This CDR3 has 15 amino acids. Germline V CDR1 and CDR2: SGHRS, YFSETQ. Trimming removed 2 bases from V and 3 bases from J, with 13 bases in between. The CDR3: CASSFVSGRTDTQYF. CDR3 coding DNA: TGCGCCAGCAGCTTCGTTTCAGGGCGGACAGATACGCAGTATTTT.

The genes are TRBV2 and TRBJ1-5; no clear D gene. The CDR3 sequence is 13 residues long. Trimming took 3 bases from V and 5 from J, leaving 8 bases between them. The germline V gene encodes CDR1 SNHLY and CDR2 FYNNEI. This CDR3 reads CASSDARYQPQHF. In DNA, the CDR3 is TGTGCCAGCAGTGATGCCAGATATCAGCCCCAGCATTTT.

This clone was detected a few times. The rearrangement links TRBV5-1 to TRBJ1-6; D unresolved. The CDR3 spans 13 residues. Trimming pared 6 bases from V and 6 bases from J, leaving 10 bases between. Germline V gives CDR1 SGHRS, CDR2 YFSETQ. The CDR3 here is CASMAESNSPLHF. CDR3 DNA: TGCGCCAGCATGGCGGAGAGTAATTCACCCCTCCACTTT.

The CDR3 region is CASSPPHRLYGYTF. The CDR3 DNA follows: TGTGCCAGCTCACCACCGCACAGGTTGTATGGCTACACCTTC. The chain joins TRBV18 to TRBJ1-2, with D tentatively TRBD1 (5 bases). Germline V gene lookup returns CDR1 KGHSH and CDR2 LQKENI. Trimming shortened V by 0 bases and J by 5 bases, and 10 bases separated the two germline ends. The CDR3 runs 14 residues.

Turning to this clone: The junction does not match germline at one end; this may be a read error. This chain connects TRBV7-7 to TRBJ2-1; D not resolved. The CDR3 has 15 amino acids. Germline-derived CDR1 and CDR2 are SSHAT and FNYEAQ (reference sequence). Here the CDR3 DNA reads TGTGCTAGCAGCCCCCCAGGCGCTGGCGACAATGAGCAGTTCTTC. It is translated as CASSPPGAGDNEQFF.

The genes are TRBV4-2 and TRBJ1-1; D not resolved. Between the trimmed V and J ends, which lost 0 bases and 0 bases, there was a span of 8 bases. The germline gives CDR1 LGHNA, CDR2 YNFKEQ. This CDR3 is built from 15 residues. The DNA for the CDR3 is TGTGCCAGCAGCCAAGATCCGGGTGTGAACACTGAAGCTTTCTTT. Translation gives CASSQDPGVNTEAFF.

The CDR3 DNA sequence: TGTGCCAGTAGTAGCGGACAGGGGGCTCGGTGGAACACTGAAGCTTTCTTT. This codes for CASSSGQGARWNTEAFF. The chain couples TRBV19 to TRBJ1-1; 11 nucleotides agree with TRBD1. With 4 bases clipped from V and 1 base from J, the junction kept 8 bases outside the gene matches. The CDR3 totals 17 residues. Germline CDR1 and CDR2: LNHDA and SQIVND (reference sequence).